Listed below are T cell receptor beta chains from one sample, sequenced in a study of blood T cell repertoires in COVID-19. TCRdb's copy holds only in-frame clones and misses some; the assay was immunoSEQ multiplex PCR. The table lists approximately 250,000 clones, approximately 84% of them singletons, with 4% in the top ten. The sequencing sample was made of peripheral blood. The origin of the receptors is a man in his forties or fifties with acute or convalescent COVID-19. Each CDR3 is given with its conserved first and last residue. The D gene is left open where the match is weak. Some rows mark clone size as missing; the rest say once, few, many or name a class of expanded clone.

j_gene: TRBJ1-5
d_gene: TRBD1
v_gene: TRBV5-6
abundance: NA
CDR3nt: TGTGCCAGCAGCTTGGGACAGGGAGGCGATCAGCCCCAGCATTTT
CDR3aa: CASSLGQGGDQPQHF

j_gene: TRBJ1-5
d_gene: NA
v_gene: TRBV2
abundance: NA
CDR3nt: TGTGCCAGCAGTGAAGGGGGCAACCACAATCAGCCCCAGCATTTT
CDR3aa: CASSEGGNHNQPQHF

j_gene: TRBJ2-3
d_gene: NA
v_gene: TRBV5-1
abundance: few
CDR3nt: TGCGCCAGCAGCTCCGTCGGGAGAGGTAGAGGTCTATCGGATACGCAGTATTTT
CDR3aa: CASSSVGRGRGLSDTQYF

j_gene: TRBJ1-6
d_gene: NA
v_gene: TRBV19
abundance: NA
CDR3nt: TGTGCCAGTTCTGTTCGGGATTCACCCCTCCACTTT
CDR3aa: CASSVRDSPLHF

j_gene: TRBJ1-1
d_gene: NA
v_gene: TRBV2
abundance: NA
CDR3nt: TGTGCCAGCAGTGAAACAGGGAGGAACACTGAAGCTTTCTTT
CDR3aa: CASSETGRNTEAFF

j_gene: TRBJ2-3
d_gene: TRBD2
v_gene: TRBV5-4
abundance: NA
CDR3nt: TGTGCCAGCAGCCAAGCGGGAGCTGTAGATACGCAGTATTTT
CDR3aa: CASSQAGAVDTQYF

j_gene: TRBJ1-1
d_gene: NA
v_gene: TRBV5-4
abundance: NA
CDR3nt: TGTGCCAGCAGCCTCATCACACCGAACACTGAAGCTTTCTTT
CDR3aa: CASSLITPNTEAFF

j_gene: TRBJ2-1
d_gene: NA
v_gene: TRBV27
abundance: NA
CDR3nt: TGTGCCAGCAGTTATGCGGACTCCTACAATGAGCAGTTCTTC
CDR3aa: CASSYADSYNEQFF

j_gene: TRBJ2-7
d_gene: NA
v_gene: TRBV27
abundance: NA
CDR3nt: TGTGCCAGCAGGATAGAACAGGGATTGCCCTACGAGCAGTACTTC
CDR3aa: CASRIEQGLPYEQYF

j_gene: TRBJ1-5
d_gene: NA
v_gene: TRBV9
abundance: NA
CDR3nt: TGTGCCAGCAGCGCGACAGATAGCAATCAGCCCCAGCATTTT
CDR3aa: CASSATDSNQPQHF

j_gene: TRBJ2-3
d_gene: TRBD1
v_gene: TRBV6-5
abundance: NA
CDR3nt: TGTGCCAGCAGTTGGACAGGGAACCCAGATACGCAGTATTTT
CDR3aa: CASSWTGNPDTQYF

j_gene: TRBJ1-2
d_gene: NA
v_gene: TRBV21-1
abundance: NA
CDR3nt: TGTGCCAGCAGCAACCCCGGGACAGGGTATTTGTCTGGCTACACCTTC
CDR3aa: CASSNPGTGYLSGYTF

j_gene: TRBJ2-7
d_gene: TRBD1
v_gene: TRBV11-2
abundance: NA
CDR3nt: TGTGCCAGCAGCTTAGGTATGGGGGACAGCTACTCCTACGAGCAGTACTTC
CDR3aa: CASSLGMGDSYSYEQYF

j_gene: TRBJ2-7
d_gene: NA
v_gene: TRBV28
abundance: NA
CDR3nt: TGTGCCAGCAGTAAGGGGTACGAGCAGTACTTC
CDR3aa: CASSKGYEQYF

j_gene: TRBJ2-1
d_gene: TRBD2
v_gene: TRBV5-6
abundance: NA
CDR3nt: TGTGCCAGCAGCCCTCGGAGGCTAGCGGGAGAGAATGAGCAGTTCTTC
CDR3aa: CASSPRRLAGENEQFF

j_gene: TRBJ1-2
d_gene: NA
v_gene: TRBV5-6
abundance: few
CDR3nt: TGTGCCAGCAGCACCATAGAGGGACTCTATGGCTACACCTTC
CDR3aa: CASSTIEGLYGYTF

j_gene: TRBJ2-7
d_gene: TRBD2
v_gene: TRBV4-1
abundance: once
CDR3nt: TGCGCCAGCAGCCAAGATGTTACTAGCGGACTCCTCTCCTACGAGCAGTACTTC
CDR3aa: CASSQDVTSGLLSYEQYF

j_gene: TRBJ1-1
d_gene: NA
v_gene: TRBV12-3/TRBV12-4
abundance: NA
CDR3nt: TGTGCCAGCAGTGTGGACAGTAGCACTGAAGCTTTCTTT
CDR3aa: CASSVDSSTEAFF

j_gene: TRBJ2-6
d_gene: NA
v_gene: TRBV11-3
abundance: NA
CDR3nt: TGTGCCAGCAGCTTAGGCGGGACCTTAGATACTGGGGCCAACGTCCTGACTTTC
CDR3aa: CASSLGGTLDTGANVLTF

j_gene: TRBJ2-1
d_gene: TRBD2
v_gene: TRBV18
abundance: NA
CDR3nt: TGTGCCAGCTCCCCACTAGCGGATTACAATGAGCAGTTCTTC
CDR3aa: CASSPLADYNEQFF

j_gene: TRBJ2-7
d_gene: TRBD1
v_gene: TRBV10-3
abundance: NA
CDR3nt: TGTGCCATCAGTTCCGTCGACAGGGAGTACGAGCAGTACTTC
CDR3aa: CAISSVDREYEQYF

j_gene: TRBJ1-4
d_gene: TRBD1
v_gene: TRBV6-6
abundance: NA
CDR3nt: TGTGCCAGCGGCAACCAGGGGGCAGGTGAAAAACTGTTTTTT
CDR3aa: CASGNQGAGEKLFF

j_gene: TRBJ2-5
d_gene: NA
v_gene: TRBV7-9
abundance: NA
CDR3nt: TGTGCCAGCAGCTATAACAGGGAGACCCAGTACTTC
CDR3aa: CASSYNRETQYF

j_gene: TRBJ2-5
d_gene: TRBD2
v_gene: TRBV5-8
abundance: NA
CDR3nt: TGTGCCAGCAGTACCCGCGGGGGGGCAGGAGAGACCCAGTACTTC
CDR3aa: CASSTRGGAGETQYF

j_gene: TRBJ1-1
d_gene: NA
v_gene: TRBV11-2
abundance: NA
CDR3nt: TGTGCCAGCACCACAGGGACCCGGACTGAAGCTTTCTTT
CDR3aa: CASTTGTRTEAFF

j_gene: TRBJ1-1
d_gene: NA
v_gene: TRBV30
abundance: few
CDR3nt: TGTGCCTGGACCGTAAACACTGAAGCTTTCTTT
CDR3aa: CAWTVNTEAFF

j_gene: TRBJ2-3
d_gene: TRBD2
v_gene: TRBV6-1
abundance: NA
CDR3nt: TGTGCCAGCAGTGAACTCCGCAGCGGGAGGGATACGCAGTATTTT
CDR3aa: CASSELRSGRDTQYF

j_gene: TRBJ1-2
d_gene: NA
v_gene: TRBV9
abundance: NA
CDR3nt: TGTGCCAGCAGCGTCGGAAAAACACAGGCCTACTATGGCTACACCTTC
CDR3aa: CASSVGKTQAYYGYTF

j_gene: TRBJ2-1
d_gene: NA
v_gene: TRBV5-1
abundance: NA
CDR3nt: TGCGCCAGCAGCCCCGGATCAGGGGACTCCTACAATGAGCAGTTCTTC
CDR3aa: CASSPGSGDSYNEQFF

j_gene: TRBJ2-2
d_gene: TRBD1
v_gene: TRBV12-3/TRBV12-4
abundance: NA
CDR3nt: TGTGCCAGCTCAGGGGGCTACACCGGGGAGCTGTTTTTT
CDR3aa: CASSGGYTGELFF

j_gene: TRBJ1-5
d_gene: NA
v_gene: TRBV6-1
abundance: NA
CDR3nt: TGTGCCAGCAGTGAACAGGGTCAAAGGAATCAGCCCCAGCATTTT
CDR3aa: CASSEQGQRNQPQHF

j_gene: TRBJ2-5
d_gene: TRBD2
v_gene: TRBV6-5
abundance: NA
CDR3nt: TGTGCCAGCAGTTCCACTAGCGGGAGACAAGAGACCCAGTACTTC
CDR3aa: CASSSTSGRQETQYF

j_gene: TRBJ2-5
d_gene: NA
v_gene: TRBV7-8
abundance: NA
CDR3nt: TGTGCCAGCAGCCCCCAACTAGGGAGCCTACAAGAGACCCAGTACTTC
CDR3aa: CASSPQLGSLQETQYF

j_gene: TRBJ1-1
d_gene: NA
v_gene: TRBV5-1
abundance: NA
CDR3nt: TGCGCCAGCAGCCCCCGACAGTTAATGAACACTGAAGCTTTCTTT
CDR3aa: CASSPRQLMNTEAFF

j_gene: TRBJ1-1
d_gene: NA
v_gene: TRBV12-3/TRBV12-4
abundance: many
CDR3nt: TGTGCCAGCACCCCTGGGACTGCTGAAGCTTTCTTT
CDR3aa: CASTPGTAEAFF

j_gene: TRBJ2-6
d_gene: NA
v_gene: TRBV6-5
abundance: NA
CDR3nt: TGTGCCAGCCTAGCCGGGAACTCTGGGGCCAACGTCCTGACTTTC
CDR3aa: CASLAGNSGANVLTF

j_gene: TRBJ2-7
d_gene: NA
v_gene: TRBV29-1
abundance: NA
CDR3nt: TGCAGCGTTGAGTACAGCCTCGGGGGCGAGCAGTACTTC
CDR3aa: CSVEYSLGGEQYF

j_gene: TRBJ2-7
d_gene: TRBD1
v_gene: TRBV11-2
abundance: once
CDR3nt: TGTGCCAGCAGCTTCTACAGGGGGCCATACGAGCAGTACTTC
CDR3aa: CASSFYRGPYEQYF

j_gene: TRBJ2-1
d_gene: TRBD2
v_gene: TRBV11-2
abundance: NA
CDR3nt: TGTGCCAGCAGCTCCGTGACTAGCGGATCCTACAATGAGCAGTTCTTC
CDR3aa: CASSSVTSGSYNEQFF

j_gene: TRBJ2-3
d_gene: TRBD2
v_gene: TRBV29-1
abundance: NA
CDR3nt: TGCAGCGTACGCCGCGGGGGGAGCACAGATACGCAGTATTTT
CDR3aa: CSVRRGGSTDTQYF

j_gene: TRBJ1-5
d_gene: TRBD1
v_gene: TRBV6-5
abundance: NA
CDR3nt: TGTGCCAGCACCTCCGGGACAGGGTGGAGTCAGCCCCAGCATTTT
CDR3aa: CASTSGTGWSQPQHF

j_gene: TRBJ1-2
d_gene: TRBD1
v_gene: TRBV27
abundance: NA
CDR3nt: TGTGCCAGCAGTTTCGGACAGGGGCTGGGCTATGGCTACACCTTC
CDR3aa: CASSFGQGLGYGYTF

j_gene: TRBJ2-5
d_gene: TRBD2
v_gene: TRBV3-1/TRBV3-2
abundance: NA
CDR3nt: TGTGCCAGCAGCCACCTCCGACTAGCGGGGGAAGAGACCCAGTACTTC
CDR3aa: CASSHLRLAGEETQYF

j_gene: TRBJ2-2
d_gene: NA
v_gene: TRBV27
abundance: NA
CDR3nt: TGTGCCAGCAGTTTGTTTCAGGCAAACACCGGGGAGCTGTTTTTT
CDR3aa: CASSLFQANTGELFF

j_gene: TRBJ2-1
d_gene: NA
v_gene: TRBV29-1
abundance: NA
CDR3nt: TGCAGCGTTGCCGTCAGGTACAATGAGCAGTTCTTC
CDR3aa: CSVAVRYNEQFF

j_gene: TRBJ1-1
d_gene: TRBD1
v_gene: TRBV24-1
abundance: NA
CDR3nt: TGTGCCACCAGCCGGACAGGGGGGCCTGAAGCTTTCTTT
CDR3aa: CATSRTGGPEAFF

j_gene: TRBJ1-1
d_gene: NA
v_gene: TRBV18
abundance: NA
CDR3nt: TGTGCCAGCTCACCAATAGAGGGGAGGAGGGGCACTGAAGCTTTCTTT
CDR3aa: CASSPIEGRRGTEAFF

j_gene: TRBJ1-1
d_gene: NA
v_gene: TRBV24-1
abundance: NA
CDR3nt: TGTGCCACCAGGAGCGAGAACACTGAAGCTTTCTTT
CDR3aa: CATRSENTEAFF

j_gene: TRBJ1-5
d_gene: NA
v_gene: TRBV6-5
abundance: NA
CDR3nt: TGTGCCAGCAGTATTTCAGGGATGGATCAGCCCCAGCATTTT
CDR3aa: CASSISGMDQPQHF

j_gene: TRBJ1-5
d_gene: NA
v_gene: TRBV30
abundance: NA
CDR3nt: TGTGCCTGGAGTGTCGGAGTTTATAGCAATCAGCCCCAGCATTTT
CDR3aa: CAWSVGVYSNQPQHF

j_gene: TRBJ1-2
d_gene: TRBD1
v_gene: TRBV5-8
abundance: NA
CDR3nt: TGTGCCAGCAGCTTTACCGACAGGGCGGGTGGCTACACCTTC
CDR3aa: CASSFTDRAGGYTF

j_gene: TRBJ1-2
d_gene: NA
v_gene: TRBV11-2
abundance: NA
CDR3nt: TGTGCCAGCAGCTTAGACAGGGATACAAGTGGCTACACCTTC
CDR3aa: CASSLDRDTSGYTF

j_gene: TRBJ1-5
d_gene: TRBD1
v_gene: TRBV27
abundance: NA
CDR3nt: TGTGCCAGCGGCCCGACAGGGACGGGCAATCAGCCCCAGCATTTT
CDR3aa: CASGPTGTGNQPQHF

j_gene: TRBJ2-6
d_gene: NA
v_gene: TRBV28
abundance: NA
CDR3nt: TGTGCCAGCAGTTATGGGGCCCCACTCTCTGGGGCCAACGTCCTGACTTTC
CDR3aa: CASSYGAPLSGANVLTF

j_gene: TRBJ1-1
d_gene: NA
v_gene: TRBV6-6
abundance: once
CDR3nt: TGTGCCAGCAGTTACGCAGAGGAGAACACTGAAGCTTTCTTT
CDR3aa: CASSYAEENTEAFF